This record concerns one T cell receptor beta chain sequence. Its antigen remains undetermined. Base qualities are missing; no much larger clone stands one base away. Whole blood was collected in K2EDTA tubes by collaborating institutions according to the institutions' own protocols. Collaborator samples were shipped for TCRbeta analysis as frozen whole blood, isolated PBMCs, or DNA extracted from either sample type. TCRbeta CDR3 regions were amplified from genomic DNA using the immunoSEQ Assay, a bias-controlled multiplex PCR. On the study's bioinformatics: Nucleated cell counts per sample were estimated from amplification of reference gene primers within the assay. Sequence reads were collapsed and filtered to measure the absolute abundance of every unique TCRbeta CDR3 rearrangement. Productive Simpson clonality was computed per sample as the square root of Simpson's diversity index over productive rearrangements. TCRdb's version of the immuneACCESS table is confined to in-frame rearrangements and falls short of the full clone set. An unresolved V gene accounts for under half of the shortfall where checked; the remainder is of unknown origin. The V and J calls and clone size come from that table; D and trimming were worked out from the DNA. This sample gives approximately 50,000 clones in total; 85% of them show up just once. In total, the top ten clones hold 9.5% to 13% of the sample.

Counted from cysteine to phenylalanine, this CDR3 has 13 amino acids. Only the CDR3 part of the read is kept: 39 bases, read in frame from the first base. Cut back by 6 bases and 1 base, the V and J ends lie 9 bases apart. The CDR1 and CDR2 encoded by the germline V gene are SNHLY and FYNNEI. The sample comes from a study of blood T cell repertoires in COVID-19 (dated by TCRdb to 2018 to 2020). Notes on the research overall: Collaborator samples came from the United States, Italy and Spain and covered acute and convalescent phases of COVID-19. The prospective study material was composed of cDNA or gDNA derived from T cells, B-cell-depleted T cells, or PBMCs. Subjects who had been exposed to COVID-19, were actively infected with it, or had recovered from it provided the deeply sampled blood TCRbeta repertoires that made up the dataset. The repertoires were released in a freely available public database meant as a resource for research on the immune response to SARS-CoV-2. The samples were drawn from the first 160 participants of the ongoing ImmuneRACE study and from about 1,200 subjects provided by 6 global collaborators. Sample metadata almost always included a de-identified subject ID, COVID-19 status, age in years and sex. HLA class I and class II types, where available, came from metadata supplied by the sample provider rather than from assay-based typing.

Points the paper makes about the study in general: Clinical and demographic metadata were provided uncurated, with the amount varying by source and participant.

The receptor chain draws on TRBV2 and TRBJ2-5; the D gene lacks a confident call. The source material was peripheral blood. The receptor was isolated from a human donor in a cohort sampled during active COVID-19. CDR3 reads: CASRTIFQETQYF. DNA sequence: TGTGCCAGCAGGACAATCTTCCAAGAGACCCAGTACTTC.